This TCR beta chain comes out of a study of OX40 agonist ivuxolimab in advanced cancers. This clone has a single count. Its specificity is unknown. General study results and limits: Low normalized T-cell clonal expansion was additionally recorded for some nonresponders.

TCRdb's table, derived via immunoSEQ multiplex PCR, lists solely in-frame clones and lacks some. Found here are around 70,000 clones, roughly nine tenths of them singletons; the top ten hold 2% to 2.5%. Germline V gene data show CDR1 as LNHDA and CDR2 as SQIVND (reference sequence). V dropped 11 bases and J dropped 0 bases, with 20 bases sitting between them. The CDR3 length is 15 residues. Prior autoimmune disease or systemic immunosuppression barred patients. The sequence was collected from an adult with an advanced solid tumor such as melanoma, head and neck, liver or kidney cancer. The sequencing here drew on CD4+ or CD8+ T cells sorted from blood, taken in a trial of the OX40 agonist ivuxolimab. The V call is TRBV19, the J call TRBJ2-7; weak D call: TRBD1 (6 bases). CDR3 in amino acids: CAGMFRGPNSYEQYF. The CDR3 DNA reads as TGTGCCGGTATGTTCAGGGGCCCCAACTCCTACGAGCAGTACTTC.